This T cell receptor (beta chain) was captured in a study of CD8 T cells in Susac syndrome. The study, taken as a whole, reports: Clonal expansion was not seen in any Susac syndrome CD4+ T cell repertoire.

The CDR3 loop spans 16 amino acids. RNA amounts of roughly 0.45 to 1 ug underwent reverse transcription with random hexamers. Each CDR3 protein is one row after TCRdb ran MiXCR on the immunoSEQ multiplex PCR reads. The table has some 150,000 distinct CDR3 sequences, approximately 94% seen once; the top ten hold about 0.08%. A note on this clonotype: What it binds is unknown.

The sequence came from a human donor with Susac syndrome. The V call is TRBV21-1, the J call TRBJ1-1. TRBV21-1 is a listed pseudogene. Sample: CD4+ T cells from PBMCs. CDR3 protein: CASSKALWQMNTEAFF. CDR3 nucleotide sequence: TGTGCCAGCAGCAAAGCGCTTTGGCAGATGAACACTGAAGCTTTCTTT.